The 28 T cell receptor beta chains below were found in one sample sequenced in a study of PD-L1 blockade in urothelial cancer. Time point defined: peripheral blood 6 weeks after treatment start. Profiling relied on immunoSEQ multiplex PCR, and the TCRdb table lists in-frame clones only, not all of them. The table records tens of thousands of clones, roughly 85% of them present only once. The sample here was PBMCs, taken around atezolizumab (anti-PD-L1) treatment. These receptors were taken from a man aged 65-85 years with urothelial cancer.

V and J are TRBV11-2 and TRBJ1-1; D is possibly TRBD1 (5 bases). Trimming cost V 5 bases and J 0 bases, with 16 bases left between them. CDR1 and CDR2 from the germline V gene are SGHAT and FQNNGV. This CDR3 spans 16 amino acids. CDR3 residues: CASSHGHGRMNTEAFF. DNA for the CDR3: TGTGCCAGCAGCCATGGACACGGGAGGATGAACACTGAAGCTTTCTTT.

The chain uses TRBV6-5 and TRBJ1-1; D not resolved. The V gene lost 0 bases and the J gene lost 1 base, with 9 bases spanning the gap. Germline CDR1 and CDR2: MNHEY and SVGAGI. The CDR3 is made up of 15 amino acids. The CDR3 region has the DNA TGTGCCAGCAGTTACTCAGAGGGATCGAACACTGAAGCTTTCTTT. Encoded protein: CASSYSEGSNTEAFF.

The chain carries TRBV2 and TRBJ2-7; TRBD1 aligns across 10 bases. The V and J ends lost 8 bases and 3 bases, in that order; junction bases with no gene match: 4. Germline V gene lookup returns CDR1 SNHLY and CDR2 FYNNEI. This CDR3 spans 13 amino acids. The CDR3 DNA reads TGTGCCAGCTGGGGACAGGGGAACTACGAGCAGTACTTC. It encodes CASWGQGNYEQYF.

V usage is TRBV7-2 and J usage is TRBJ2-1, with 11 nucleotides matching TRBD2. The junction had 11 bases not matched to a gene; V was cut back by 1 base and J by 3 bases. The CDR3 consists of 19 residues. In germline, CDR1 is SGHTA, CDR2 FQGNSA. The CDR3 sequence is CASSLVPGLAEGDYNEQFF. DNA of the CDR3: TGTGCCAGCAGCTTAGTCCCGGGACTAGCGGAAGGGGACTACAATGAGCAGTTCTTC.

V gene TRBV5-5 combines with J gene TRBJ1-1, with 8 bases fitting TRBD1. CDR1 and CDR2 (germline): SGHKS, YYEKEE (reference sequence). The CDR3 length is 14 residues. Trimming cost V 2 bases and J 3 bases; bases outside gene matches: 3. CDR3 DNA sequence: TGTGCCAGCAGCTTTAAGACAGGGGACACTGAAGCTTTCTTT. The encoded protein is CASSFKTGDTEAFF. The full variable domain, its missing parts supplied by reference TRBV5-5 and TRBJ1-1, is DAGVTQSPTHLIKTRGQQVTLRCSPISGHKSVSWYQQVLGQGPQFIFQYYEKEERGRGNFPDRFSARQFPNYSSELNVNALLLGDSALYLCASSFKTGDTEAFFGQGTRLTVV.

V is TRBV4-1 and J is TRBJ2-1; 7 bases are shared with TRBD1. The CDR3 has 17 amino acids. V gave up 0 bases and J gave up 7 bases; unmatched junction bases: 12. Germline V gene data show CDR1 as MGHRA and CDR2 as YSYEKL. This CDR3 is CASSQDIRQGVWNEQFF. CDR3 bases: TGCGCCAGCAGCCAAGATATTCGGCAGGGGGTTTGGAATGAGCAGTTCTTC.

The chain uses TRBV19 and TRBJ1-2; possibly TRBD1 for D (6 bases). V was pared by 5 bases and J by 3 bases, with 10 bases between. The CDR3 covers 13 residues. Germline-derived CDR1 and CDR2 are LNHDA and SQIVND (reference sequence). Here the CDR3 reads CASSVDRHYGYTF. The CDR3 DNA reads as TGTGCCAGTAGTGTCGACAGGCACTATGGCTACACCTTC.

A single count supports this clone. The gene calls are TRBV4-1 and TRBJ2-5, with 8 bases identical to TRBD2. This CDR3 contains 15 residues. Germline V gene sequence: CDR1 MGHRA, CDR2 YSYEKL. V was pared by 4 bases and J by 4 bases, with 8 bases of the junction left unmatched. The CDR3 DNA sequence: TGCGCCAGCAGCCGCGGACTAGCATCAGGAGAGACCCAGTACTTC. Protein sequence: CASSRGLASGETQYF.

There are a few counts of this clone. The CDR3 spells CASSPWQTGKNIQYF. The CDR3 DNA reads as TGTGCCAGCAGCCCGTGGCAGACGGGAAAAAACATTCAGTACTTC. This chain connects TRBV2 to TRBJ2-4; D may be TRBD2 (5 bases). The V end was cut by 6 bases, the J end by 4 bases, with 16 bases between. Germline V CDR1 and CDR2: SNHLY, FYNNEI. This CDR3 region has 15 residues.

The CDR3 sequence: CASSLAADRRDTQYF. The DNA for the CDR3 is TGTGCCAGCAGCTTGGCCGCGGACAGGCGAGATACGCAGTATTTT. The chain links TRBV5-8 to TRBJ2-3; 7 bases agree with TRBD1. CDR3 length: 15 residues. The germline gives CDR1 SGHTS, CDR2 YDEGEE. J lost 5 bases, V lost 0 bases, and 6 bases had no gene match. The variable domain in full, completed from reference TRBV5-8 and TRBJ2-3, reads EAGVTQSPTHLIKTRGQQATLRCSPISGHTSVYWYQQALGLGLQFLLWYDEGEERNRGNFPPRFSGRQFPNYSSELNVNALELEDSALYLCASSLAADRRDTQYFGPGTRLTVL.

The CDR3, as DNA: TGTGCCAGCAGTGAAGCGACCCTAGCGGGGAACAATGAGCAGTTCTTC. Its translation: CASSEATLAGNNEQFF. The chain joins TRBV6-1 to TRBJ2-1; 9 positions match TRBD2. J was trimmed by 5 bases and V by 0 bases; bases with no gene match: 5. This CDR3 has 16 residues. Per germline, CDR1 MNHNS and CDR2 SASEGT.

CDR3 residues: CASSQTQGQPQHF. The CDR3 DNA is TGTGCCAGCAGCCAGACACAGGGCCAGCCCCAGCATTTT. The genes are TRBV7-2 and TRBJ1-5; D might be TRBD1 (6 bases). The V end lost 5 bases, the J end lost 7 bases, and 12 bases lay between the germline ends. Germline CDR1 reads SGHTA; CDR2 reads FQGNSA. The CDR3 length is 13 residues. The complete variable domain, with remaining parts taken from reference TRBV7-2 and TRBJ1-5, reads GAGVSQSPSNKVTEKGKDVELRCDPISGHTALYWYRQSLGQGLEFLIYFQGNSAPDKSGLPSDRFSAERTGGSVSTLTIQRTQQEDSAVYLCASSQTQGQPQHFGDGTRLSIL.

J is TRBJ2-3 and V is TRBV2, with 11 bases identical to TRBD2. The CDR3 runs 15 residues. CDR1 and CDR2 (germline): SNHLY, FYNNEI. V gave up 3 bases and J gave up 1 base; unmatched junction bases: 0. This CDR3 reads CASSDSGRGTDTQYF. The CDR3 DNA is TGTGCCAGCAGTGATAGCGGGAGGGGCACAGATACGCAGTATTTT.

The genes are TRBV5-1 and TRBJ2-3, with TRBD2 matching 7 bases. Per the germline V gene, CDR1 is SGHRS and CDR2 is YFSETQ. Unmatched junction bases numbered 5, after V lost 0 bases and J lost 1 base. This CDR3 comprises 16 residues. The CDR3 sequence: CASSLARLAGTDTQYF. The DNA of the CDR3 is TGCGCCAGCAGCTTGGCCAGGCTAGCGGGCACAGATACGCAGTATTTT.

The V call is TRBV7-6, the J call TRBJ2-7; 11 positions agree with TRBD2. The CDR3 runs to 16 residues. The germline gives CDR1 SGHVS, CDR2 FNYEAQ. Trimming took 5 bases from V and 3 from J; bases not matched to a gene: 9. CDR3 in DNA: TGTGCCAGCAGCCCGGGGGTGGGGACTAGCGGCTACGAGCAGTACTTC. It yields the protein CASSPGVGTSGYEQYF.

This rearrangement joins TRBV11-2 to TRBJ2-1, with 7 bases fitting TRBD2. V lost 4 bases, J lost 15 bases, and 12 bases stayed unmatched. CDR1 is SGHAT, CDR2 FQNNGV, per germline. The CDR3 runs 13 residues. This CDR3 reads CASSSWDYLSPFF. CDR3 in DNA: TGTGCCAGCAGCTCATGGGACTACCTAAGTCCGTTCTTC.

CDR3 in amino acids: CASSLAETNEQFF. As DNA, the CDR3 is TGTGCCAGCAGCTTAGCAGAGACAAATGAGCAGTTCTTC. The chain combines TRBV7-2 with TRBJ2-1, with D unclear. This CDR3 spans 13 amino acids. The V end was cut by 0 bases, the J end by 7 bases, with 7 bases between. Germline V CDR1 and CDR2: SGHTA, FQGNSA.

CDR3 residues: CASSQGGRASGNTIYF. CDR3 coding DNA: TGTGCCAGTAGTCAAGGGGGCAGGGCCTCTGGAAACACCATATATTTT. V is TRBV19 and J is TRBJ1-3, with TRBD1 matching over 7 bases. After removal of 5 bases from V and 0 bases from J, the junction contained 7 bases not matched to a gene. Per the germline V gene, CDR1 is LNHDA and CDR2 is SQIVND (reference sequence). CDR3 size: 16 residues.

The chain joins TRBV27 to TRBJ2-1; 7 bases fit TRBD2. The CDR3 has 16 residues. The trim removed 3 bases at V and 7 bases at J, leaving 12 bases unmatched. CDR1 is MNHEY, CDR2 SMNVEV, per germline (reference sequence). The CDR3 DNA sequence: TGTGCCAGCAGTTTTCGTCGGGGGGTAGCGATAAATGAGCAGTTCTTC. It specifies CASSFRRGVAINEQFF.

The chain couples TRBV29-1 to TRBJ2-5; TRBD1 aligns across 11 bases. The CDR3 covers 15 residues. Germline CDR1 is SQVTM and CDR2 is ANQGSEA. CDR3 coding DNA: TGCTGTACAGGGGTTCTCGGGACAGGGGGAGAGACCCAGTACTTC. Translation: CCTGVLGTGGETQYF.

The chain couples TRBV6-5 to TRBJ1-2; 10 nucleotides match TRBD1. The germline V gene encodes CDR1 MNHEY and CDR2 SVGAGI. CDR3 length: 15 residues. V dropped 1 base and J dropped 1; count of bases not matched to a gene: 0. CDR3 coding DNA: TGTGCCAGCAGTTACTGGGACAGGGGTAACTATGGCTACACCTTC. This sequence encodes CASSYWDRGNYGYTF.

This rearrangement joins TRBV28 to TRBJ2-6; D remains ambiguous. This CDR3 region has 15 residues. V was trimmed by 5 bases and J by 0 bases, leaving 8 bases between them. CDR1 and CDR2 (germline): MDHEN, SYDVKM. CDR3 DNA sequence: TGTGCCAGCAGTCAAAAGCCCTCTGGGGCCAACGTCCTGACTTTC. Protein product: CASSQKPSGANVLTF.

The rearrangement uses TRBV19 and TRBJ1-1; TRBD1 agrees at 8 bases. The CDR3 runs 15 residues. V lost 2 bases, J lost 2 bases, and 4 bases stayed unmatched. CDR1 is LNHDA, CDR2 SQIVND, per germline (reference sequence). CDR3 sequence: CASSIRTGRNTEAFF. In DNA form, the CDR3 reads TGTGCCAGTAGTATAAGGACAGGGAGAAACACTGAAGCTTTCTTT.

V is TRBV5-4 and J is TRBJ2-1, with TRBD2 identical over 10 bases. After removal of 4 bases from V and 5 bases from J, the junction contained 6 bases not matched to a gene. The CDR3 totals 15 residues. Germline loops: CDR1 SGHNT, CDR2 YYREEE (reference sequence). In nucleotides, the CDR3 is TGTGCCAGCAGCACGGGACTAGCGCGAAACAATGAGCAGTTCTTC. Protein: CASSTGLARNNEQFF.

The rearrangement joins TRBV6-5 to TRBJ2-1, with D maybe TRBD2 (6 bases). The V end was cut by 4 bases, the J end by 10 bases, with 11 bases between. Looked up from germline, CDR1 is MNHEY and CDR2 is SVGAGI. The CDR3 has 12 residues. The CDR3 loop reads CASSLGGREQFF. The CDR3 bases are TGTGCCAGCAGTTTAGGAGGGCGCGAGCAGTTCTTC.

The J gene is TRBJ1-2, the V gene TRBV6-1; no clear D gene. Trimming shortened V by 6 bases and J by 6 bases, and 17 bases separated the two germline ends. Per the germline V gene, CDR1 is MNHNS and CDR2 is SASEGT. The CDR3 extends over 14 amino acids. CDR3 bases: TGTGCCAGCAGGCCATCCGGGTCTGGTCATGGCTACACCTTC. This translates into CASRPSGSGHGYTF.

This rearrangement joins TRBV29-1 to TRBJ1-1; tentatively, D is TRBD1 (5 bases). From germline, CDR1 is SQVTM and CDR2 ANQGSEA. The CDR3 covers 13 residues. V gave up 6 bases and J gave up 0 bases, with 11 bases separating them. The CDR3 bases are TGCAGCGTGACGGGACTCATGAACACTGAAGCTTTCTTT. Translating it yields CSVTGLMNTEAFF.

This clone was seen more than once but under ten times. The chain has TRBV18 and TRBJ1-1; 8 bases map to TRBD1. The J segment lost 8 bases and the V segment lost 2 bases, leaving 1 base of the junction unmatched. Germline V gene sequence: CDR1 KGHSH, CDR2 LQKENI. There are 12 residues in the CDR3. CDR3 residues: CASSPGQGEAFF. The CDR3 nucleotides read TGTGCCAGCTCACCAGGACAGGGAGAAGCTTTCTTT.